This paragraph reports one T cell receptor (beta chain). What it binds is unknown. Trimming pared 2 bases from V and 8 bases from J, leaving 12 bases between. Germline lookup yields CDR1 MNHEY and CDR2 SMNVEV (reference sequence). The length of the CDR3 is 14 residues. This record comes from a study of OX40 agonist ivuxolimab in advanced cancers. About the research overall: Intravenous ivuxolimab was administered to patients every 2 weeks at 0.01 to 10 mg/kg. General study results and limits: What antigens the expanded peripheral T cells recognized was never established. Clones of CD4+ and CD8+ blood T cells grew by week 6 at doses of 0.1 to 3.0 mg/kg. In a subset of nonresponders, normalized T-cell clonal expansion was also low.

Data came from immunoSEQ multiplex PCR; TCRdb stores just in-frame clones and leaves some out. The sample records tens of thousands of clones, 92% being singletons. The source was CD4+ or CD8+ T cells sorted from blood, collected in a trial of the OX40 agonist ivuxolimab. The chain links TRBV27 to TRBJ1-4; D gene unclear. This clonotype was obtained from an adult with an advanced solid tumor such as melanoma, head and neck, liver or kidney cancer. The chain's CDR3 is CASSLKGVGEKLFF. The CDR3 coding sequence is TGTGCCAGCAGTTTAAAGGGAGTGGGAGAAAAACTGTTTTTT.